This T cell receptor beta chain stems from a study of metastatic and nonmetastatic thyroid tumors. All patients were untreated before thyroid surgery. MiXCR reprocessed the PCR reads for TCRdb. The sample consists of about 4,300 clones, around 23% of them appearing once. From germline, CDR1 is DFQATT and CDR2 SNEGSKA (reference sequence). V lost 2 bases to trimming and J lost 1 base; unmatched junction nucleotides: 11. This CDR3 has 17 amino acids. This clonotype originated in a male donor with papillary thyroid cancer or a benign thyroid nodule (not recorded which). Some clones in this sample may be carry-over from other donors' samples. Sequenced input: tumor tissue. The rearrangement joins TRBV20-1 to TRBJ2-3, with 8 bases that match TRBD2. The chain's CDR3 is CSARREAGAYGTDTQYF. The CDR3 nucleotides are TGCAGTGCTAGACGGGAAGCGGGGGCCTACGGCACAGATACGCAGTATTTT.